This record covers a single T cell receptor (beta chain). Its antigen is undetermined. Using immunoSEQ multiplex PCR, the repertoire was profiled, and TCRdb retains in-frame clones only, with some absent. The table lists some 94,000 clones, approximately 92% of them singletons, with 12% in the top ten. These data belong to a study of T cell responses to AZD1222 COVID-19 vaccine. Study observations and caveats: It was only after the peak T cell response that any repertoires were sampled.

This CDR3 has 13 residues. The sequenced sample was peripheral blood, obtained on day 0 of AZD1222 vaccination. This sequence was found in an adult in good health. The chain is built from TRBV21-1 and TRBJ1-1. TRBV21-1 is shown as a pseudogene. CDR3 nucleotide sequence: TGTGCCAGCAGCAAAAGGCGGGGGCGAGGAGCTTTCTTT. Translating gives CASSKRRGRGAFF.